This TCR beta chain derives from a study of vaccination and CD4 T cells after COVID-19 (dated by TCRdb to 2022 to 2024). General notes on the study: The convalescent cohort included six males and four females, with two Hispanic individuals, seven Caucasians, two Asians and one multiracial person. Participants got two doses of the Pfizer-BioNTech BNT162b2 vaccine (n=8) or two doses of the Moderna mRNA-1273 vaccine (n=2). Post-COVID blood samples from convalescent patients were collected a median of around 110 days after diagnosis, with a range of roughly 35 to 180 days. Post-vaccine blood samples were collected a median of approximately 77 days after the second vaccine dose, ranging from 14 to 241 days. The cultures were stimulated with overlapping spike peptide pools from SARS-CoV-2 and from the common cold coronaviruses HCoV-NL63, HCoV-OC43 and HCoV-229E. Control cultures received a CEFX viral epitope pool as the positive control, an HIV-1 Nef peptide pool as the negative control, or no peptide. In approximately ten COVID-19 convalescent patients and 4 infection-naive healthy vaccine recipients, the spike-specific CD4+ TCR repertoire before mRNA vaccination was compared with the repertoire after mRNA vaccination. An earlier paper using these donors assessed, at the TCR clonotype level, memory CD4+ T cell crossreactivity between SARS-CoV-2 and common cold coronavirus spike proteins. Overall results and qualifications from the work: Relatively few convalescent patients were included in the study, and early timepoints after natural infection were not analyzed. In convalescent patients, a median approximately 90% of post-vaccine SARS-CoV-2-reactive clones were detected only after vaccination, suggesting vaccine-specific priming. In convalescent patients, nearly all vaccine-specific clones (304 of 307) were found to be mono-reactive for SARS-CoV-2 spike rather than cross-reactive with common cold coronaviruses. An increase in the median number of SARS-CoV-2-reactive clonotypes from 20 to 25 after infection to a few dozen after vaccination was observed, but the change was not found to be significant.

Library preparation used PCR. DNA from cultured CD4+ T cells was subjected to TCR sequencing with the Oncomine TCR Beta short-read assay at the Johns Hopkins FTIC core. The QIAamp micro DNA kit was used to extract genomic DNA from the cultured CD4+ T cells. Oncomine TCR Beta libraries from cultured CD4+ T cells were pooled with unique dual indexes and sequenced on an Illumina iSeq 100. The study's own analysis went as follows. Non-productive sequences were filtered out, and CDR3s that did not start with C, did not end with F or W, or were shorter than 7 amino acids were discarded. The MANAFEST web application identified antigen-specific clonotypes by comparing peptide-stimulated wells against reference wells and other culture wells. An FDR below 0.05, an odds ratio above 5, and a productive frequency above 0.1% in at least two of three replicate wells were required for clones to be considered positive. Clonotypes that were significantly expanded in both SARS-CoV-2 spike wells and at least one common cold coronavirus spike condition were defined as cross-reactive. CDR3 homology was assessed with Levenshtein distances (stringdist) and unrooted phylogenetic trees (ape) in R version 3.6.1. TCRdb ran its own pipeline on the public reads, namely fastp trimming at Q25 and MiXCR clone calling, and kept in-frame beta chains. Every CDR3 protein is listed once, alongside the most common genes and DNA of its rows. What appears here as the V and J calls and clone size reflects TCRdb's work, not the paper's. The sample profile shows about 7,300 distinct CDR3 sequences; approximately 34% of them were found once. Around 27% of the sample goes to the ten largest clones.

From the cysteine through the phenylalanine, the CDR3 covers 18 amino acids. This entry keeps only the CDR3 DNA: 54 bases, framed from base 1. Per the germline V gene, SGHVS is the CDR1 and FQNEAQ is the CDR2. V ends up 4 bases short and J 6 bases short, with an unmatched junction base count of 17. Read against the paper, the sample's treatment or condition label means: roughly 11-day PBMC culture with coronavirus spike peptide pools or control peptides (ViraFEST assay). CD4+ T cells from unexposed donors were collected before the COVID-19 pandemic (2011-2018). The ViraFEST assay was used in the study, in which antigen-specific T cells were expanded with peptide pools and expanded clonotypes were subsequently identified by TCR sequencing. Each well held 2.2 million or so PBMCs cultured with roughly 10 ug/ml peptide pools in IMDM containing around 4.5% human AB serum and roughly 9.3 IU/ml IL-2. Half of the culture medium was replaced with fresh IL-2-containing medium on days 3 and 7. CD4+ T cells were isolated after approximately 10 days of culture through negative selection using the EasySep CD4+ T cell isolation kit. As cell number allowed, CD4+ T cells from unexposed donors were tested for reactivity to SARS-CoV-2 S and N and to four common cold coronavirus spike pools. PBMCs were separated from whole blood using Ficoll-Paque Plus gradient centrifugation and then either used fresh or cryopreserved at -140C. Triplicate wells were generally used for each culture condition. The leukapheresis product used for the unexposed donors was purchased from a commercial source.

This clonotype was counted once. This receptor's antigen is unknown. Base qualities are not provided; no much larger clone lies one nucleotide away. A lone read is weak support. The chain joins TRBV7-8 to TRBJ2-2; 7 bases in the junction line up with TRBD1. What was sequenced was CD4+ T cells from blood, cultured in vitro. The TCR was taken from a human donor in good health. The CDR3 protein is CASSSGPRQGVRAGELFF. The DNA reads TGTGCCAGCAGCTCGGGCCCGAGACAGGGAGTAAGGGCCGGGGAGCTGTTTTTT.